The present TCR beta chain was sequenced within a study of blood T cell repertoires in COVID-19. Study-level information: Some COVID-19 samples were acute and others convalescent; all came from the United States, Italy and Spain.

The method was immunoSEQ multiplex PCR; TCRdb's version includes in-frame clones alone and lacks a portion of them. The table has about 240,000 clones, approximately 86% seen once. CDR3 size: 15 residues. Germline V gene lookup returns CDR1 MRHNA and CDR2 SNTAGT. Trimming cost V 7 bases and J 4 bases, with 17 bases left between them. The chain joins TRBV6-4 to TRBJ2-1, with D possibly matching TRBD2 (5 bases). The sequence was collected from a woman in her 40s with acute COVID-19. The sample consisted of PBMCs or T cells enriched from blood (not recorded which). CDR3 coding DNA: TGTGCCAGCAAAAGGTCTGCGGGTCTGTACAATGAGCAGTTCTTC. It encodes CASKRSAGLYNEQFF.